This entry lists 21 T cell receptor beta chains sequenced from one sample in a study of T cell responses to AZD1222 COVID-19 vaccine (dated by TCRdb to the early 2020s). The time point label here, explained by the study, means: baseline before first vaccination. Libraries were built with the immunoSEQ multiplex PCR assay. TCRdb took over this immuneACCESS table, retaining in-frame rearrangements with V and J assigned. Such tables are incomplete; in checked studies, under half of the missing clones stem from an unresolved V gene, and the remainder is unexplained. The sample table lists more than 150,000 clones, 88% of them with a count of one. Together, the top ten hold more than 0.4% of the sample. Sequencing was performed on peripheral blood, taken on day 0 of AZD1222 vaccination. These receptors originate from an adult in good health.

The chain carries TRBV13 and TRBJ2-7; D is perhaps TRBD2 (7 bases). The germline V gene has CDR1 PRHDT and CDR2 FYEKMQ (reference sequence). There are 15 residues in the CDR3. With 5 bases removed from V and 5 bases from J, the gap between germline ends came to 19 bases. The CDR3 protein is CASSPKRWGGDEQYF. The DNA of the CDR3 is TGTGCCAGCAGCCCCAAGCGGTGGGGGGGCGACGAGCAGTACTTC.

This rearrangement joins TRBV5-6 to TRBJ1-2; 12 bases are shared with TRBD1. The junction had 7 bases not matched to a gene; V was cut back by 0 bases and J by 7 bases. The germline V gene encodes CDR1 SGHDT and CDR2 YYEEEE. There are 16 residues in the CDR3. This CDR3 is CASSLGGTGGLRGYTF. CDR3 DNA: TGTGCCAGCAGCTTGGGAGGGACAGGGGGCCTTCGTGGCTACACCTTC.

V gene TRBV2 combines with J gene TRBJ2-7, with 9 bases fitting TRBD1. V gave up 10 bases and J gave up 5 bases; unmatched junction bases: 15. The CDR3 has 15 residues. Germline V lookup: CDR1 SNHLY, CDR2 FYNNEI. The CDR3: CANPPPGQGTHEQYF. For the CDR3, the DNA is TGTGCCAACCCGCCGCCGGGACAGGGCACACACGAGCAGTACTTC.

The chain joins TRBV12-5 to TRBJ2-7; tentatively, D is TRBD1 (6 bases). Deletions cut 3 bases from V and 2 bases from J, with 11 bases between. Germline CDR1 is LGHNT and CDR2 is FRNRAP. The CDR3 sequence is 14 residues long. The CDR3 DNA follows: TGTGCTAGTGGTTTTTACAGGGACACCTACGAGCAGTACTTC. This encodes CASGFYRDTYEQYF. Drawing the rest from reference TRBV12-5 and TRBJ2-7, the complete variable domain is DARVTQTPRHKVTEMGQEVTMRCQPILGHNTVFWYRQTMMQGLELLAYFRNRAPLDDSGMPKDRFSAEMPDATLATLKIQPSEPRDSAVYFCASGFYRDTYEQYFGPGTRLTVT.

The chain has TRBV24-1 and TRBJ1-1; 8 bases fit TRBD1. This CDR3 contains 15 residues. J was trimmed by 2 bases and V by 6 bases; bases with no gene match: 7. The germline V gene encodes CDR1 KGHDR and CDR2 SFDVKD. The CDR3, as DNA: TGTGCCACCAGTACAGACAGGGGACTAAACACTGAAGCTTTCTTT. Amino acid sequence: CATSTDRGLNTEAFF.

This rearrangement joins TRBV5-1 to TRBJ1-1, with D perhaps matching TRBD1 (5 bases). Trimming took 4 bases from V and 3 from J, leaving 19 bases between them. This CDR3 region has 16 residues. Germline V gene data show CDR1 as SGHRS and CDR2 as YFSETQ. The CDR3 is CASSPRGSGSDTEAFF. The CDR3 nucleotides are TGCGCCAGCAGCCCGAGGGGTAGCGGGTCGGACACTGAAGCTTTCTTT.

This clone appeared a single time. The rearrangement uses TRBV23-1 and TRBJ1-5; D is unresolved. TRBV23-1 is filed as an ORF, its function uncertain. The ends were cut back, 0 bases at V and 0 bases at J, with 15 bases in the middle. This CDR3 region has 18 residues. The CDR3 protein is CASSQSSWRQNSNQPQHF. The DNA for the CDR3 is TGCGCCAGCAGTCAATCGTCTTGGCGGCAGAATAGCAATCAGCCCCAGCATTTT.

V usage is TRBV3-1 (or the pseudogene TRBV3-2) and J usage is TRBJ2-7; 7 nucleotides line up with TRBD2. The CDR3 sequence is 14 residues long. J lost 6 bases, V lost 0 bases, and 5 bases had no gene match. Germline V gives CDR1 LGHDT, CDR2 YNNKEL (reference sequence). The CDR3 region is CASSQENAGAEQYF. The CDR3 region has the DNA TGTGCCAGCAGCCAAGAAAACGCGGGAGCCGAGCAGTACTTC.

J is TRBJ1-4 and V is TRBV7-8; tentatively, D is TRBD1 (5 bases). This CDR3 has 14 residues. The germline V and J ends were trimmed by 5 bases and 5 bases, with 12 bases remaining between them. Germline assignment: CDR1 SGHVS and CDR2 FQNEAQ. The CDR3 is CASSRWDVNEKLFF. DNA of the CDR3: TGTGCCAGCAGCCGATGGGACGTGAATGAAAAACTGTTTTTT. The full variable domain, with the rest looked up from reference TRBV7-8 and TRBJ1-4, is GAGVSQSPRYKVAKRGQDVALRCDPISGHVSLFWYQQALGQGPEFLTYFQNEAQLDKSGLPSDRFFAERPEGSVSTLKIQRTQQEDSAVYLCASSRWDVNEKLFFGSGTQLSVL.

The CDR3 loop is CSANDNNQPQHF. Written as DNA, the CDR3 is TGCAGTGCTAATGACAACAATCAGCCCCAGCATTTT. This chain connects TRBV20-1 to TRBJ1-5; the D is unclear. Trimming took 4 bases from V and 3 from J, leaving 7 bases between them. This CDR3 has 12 residues. Germline values: CDR1 DFQATT, CDR2 SNEGSKA (reference sequence).

The V and J genes are TRBV7-9 and TRBJ2-1; D is uncertain. The ends were cut back, 1 base at V and 9 bases at J, with 13 bases in the middle. Germline CDR1 and CDR2: SEHNR and FQNEAQ (reference sequence). CDR3 length: 14 amino acids. Here the CDR3 DNA reads TGTGCCAGCAGCTTAGAACTACTGGAAATTGAGCAGTTCTTC. Residues: CASSLELLEIEQFF.

This chain links TRBV28 with TRBJ1-1; TRBD1 agrees at 9 bases. The germline V gene encodes CDR1 MDHEN and CDR2 SYDVKM. The junction had 14 bases not matched to a gene; V was cut back by 2 bases and J by 7 bases. The CDR3 contains 17 residues. The CDR3 loop reads CASSLIGTGSIRGEAFF. The DNA for the CDR3 is TGTGCCAGCAGTTTAATAGGGACAGGGAGCATTAGGGGTGAAGCTTTCTTT.

The chain links TRBV30 to TRBJ1-1, with D possibly TRBD1 on 5 matching bases. The CDR3 is made up of 15 amino acids. The germline V gene has CDR1 GTSNPN and CDR2 SVGIG (reference sequence). V was clipped by 4 bases and J by 1 base, with 16 bases between them. CDR3 sequence reads: CAWTPGEYPNTEAFF. CDR3 sequence (DNA): TGTGCCTGGACTCCGGGGGAGTATCCGAACACTGAAGCTTTCTTT.

The V call is TRBV10-3, the J call TRBJ1-6; D is undetermined. The germline V gene has CDR1 ENHRY and CDR2 SYGVKD. V lost 6 bases and J lost 7, with 13 bases in between. The CDR3 sequence is 14 residues long. The CDR3 DNA reads as TGTGCCATCAGCGAACCCGCCGCGAATTCACCCCTCCACTTT. Encoded protein: CAISEPAANSPLHF.

The rearrangement uses TRBV15 and TRBJ1-6; weak D call: TRBD1 (5 bases). The CDR3 is 14 residues long. Per germline, CDR1 LNHNV and CDR2 YYDKDF (reference sequence). Trimming shortened V by 9 bases and J by 6 bases, and 15 bases separated the two germline ends. CDR3 nucleotide sequence: TGTGCCACGCAGGGACTGAAAGGTAATTCACCCCTCCACTTT. Its translation is CATQGLKGNSPLHF.

The chain has TRBV3-1 (or the pseudogene TRBV3-2) and TRBJ1-5, with TRBD1 as a possible D gene (5 bases). Per germline, CDR1 LGHDT and CDR2 YNNKEL (reference sequence). Trimming removed 3 bases at V and 4 bases at J, with 10 bases between. The CDR3 extends over 14 amino acids. This CDR3 reads CASSHGHPNQPQHF. DNA of the CDR3: TGTGCCAGCAGCCACGGACACCCTAATCAGCCCCAGCATTTT.

This chain links TRBV28 with TRBJ1-2; D ambiguous. This CDR3 has 13 residues. Germline loops: CDR1 MDHEN, CDR2 SYDVKM. V lost 3 bases to trimming and J lost 4 bases, with 9 bases between them. This CDR3 reads CASSFPGAYGYTF. The CDR3 DNA reads TGTGCCAGCAGTTTCCCGGGAGCCTATGGCTACACCTTC.

This chain connects TRBV14 to TRBJ2-2; TRBD1 agrees at 7 bases. This CDR3 spans 16 amino acids. Germline V gene lookup returns CDR1 SGHDN and CDR2 FVKESK. After removal of 3 bases from V and 2 bases from J, the junction contained 6 bases not matched to a gene. The CDR3 DNA reads TGTGCCAGCAGCCACCGACAGGGCGGAAACACCGGGGAGCTGTTTTTT. Amino acids: CASSHRQGGNTGELFF.

For the CDR3, the DNA is TGCGCCAGCAGCTCGCGGGGACAGGGGAGGTACTATGGCTACACCTTC. Its protein product is CASSSRGQGRYYGYTF. The J gene is TRBJ1-2, the V gene TRBV5-1; 10 nucleotides align to TRBD1. J lost 3 bases, V lost 3 bases, and 8 bases had no gene match. Germline CDR1 is SGHRS and CDR2 is YFSETQ. The length of the CDR3 is 16 residues. The full variable domain, with the rest looked up from reference TRBV5-1 and TRBJ1-2, is KAGVTQTPRYLIKTRGQQVTLSCSPISGHRSVSWYQQTPGQGLQFLFEYFSETQRNKGNFPGRFSGRQFSNSRSEMNVSTLELGDSALYLCASSSRGQGRYYGYTFGSGTRLTVV.

The chain is built from TRBV7-3 and TRBJ2-5, with 7 positions matching TRBD1. The junction had 11 bases not matched to a gene; V was cut back by 5 bases and J by 5 bases. The CDR3 consists of 15 residues. The germline gives CDR1 SGHTA, CDR2 FQGTGA. The CDR3 DNA reads as TGTGCCAGCAGCCCTTTCCCGGGACAGTACGAGACCCAGTACTTC. Residues: CASSPFPGQYETQYF.

This CDR3 is CASSAGPGNTIYF. The CDR3 DNA sequence: TGTGCCAGCAGCGCAGGGCCTGGAAACACCATATATTTT. This chain connects TRBV11-3 to TRBJ1-3; tentative D call: TRBD1 (5 bases). This CDR3 comprises 13 residues. The V gene's germline CDR1 is SGHNT and CDR2 YENEEA. V gave up 5 bases and J gave up 2 bases, with 7 bases separating them. The whole variable domain, remainder taken from reference TRBV11-3 and TRBJ1-3, is EAGVVQSPRYKIIEKKQPVAFWCNPISGHNTLYWYLQNLGQGPELLIRYENEEAVDDSQLPKDRFSAERLKGVDSTLKIQPAELGDSAVYLCASSAGPGNTIYFGEGSWLTVV.